These 27 T cell receptor beta chains share one sample of origin, sequenced in a study of technical replicates of blood from several donors listed by TCRdb under 2017. The method behind the library was the immunoSEQ multiplex PCR assay. TCRdb stores this immuneACCESS table with in-frame sequences only. Part of the clones is absent; in the studies checked, under half of the shortfall reflects unresolved V genes, and no reason is known for the rest. The sample table holds 60,000 to 90,000 clones, of which roughly 94% were seen once. Around 0.24% of the sample is held by the ten biggest clonotypes. The material sequenced was T cells isolated from PBMCs. These receptors were taken from a human donor in good health.

The V call is TRBV9, the J call TRBJ2-1, with TRBD2 identical over 7 bases. There are 13 residues in the CDR3. Germline values: CDR1 SGDLS, CDR2 YYNGEE. Losses at the gene ends were 0 bases for V and 9 bases for J; bases not matched to a gene: 3. The CDR3 bases are TGTGCCAGCAGCGTAGCTACGGGGGGTGAGCAGTTCTTC. Translated: CASSVATGGEQFF.

The chain has TRBV7-6 and TRBJ2-7; D is perhaps TRBD1 (6 bases). Trimming took 4 bases from V and 3 from J, leaving 10 bases between them. The CDR3 loop spans 13 amino acids. Germline CDR1 is SGHVS and CDR2 is FNYEAQ. CDR3 in DNA: TGTGCCAGCAGCTCCGGACAGTTCTACGAGCAGTACTTC. This codes for CASSSGQFYEQYF.

This clone was seen just once. The J gene is TRBJ2-1, the V gene TRBV30, with no clear D. The CDR3 consists of 11 residues. CDR1 GTSNPN and CDR2 SVGIG come from the germline V gene (reference sequence). Trimming removed 4 bases at V and 4 bases at J, with 5 bases between. CDR3 DNA: TGTGCCTGGAACGGGTACAATGAGCAGTTCTTC. Amino acids: CAWNGYNEQFF.

This clone was found once. This chain uses TRBV29-1 with TRBJ1-1; D remains ambiguous. The CDR3 consists of 13 residues. Germline lookup yields CDR1 SQVTM and CDR2 ANQGSEA. V lost 8 bases to trimming and J lost 5 bases, with 18 bases between them. CDR3 bases: TGCAGCATTGGGGTGTTGAGGGAAACTGAAGCTTTCTTT. As protein: CSIGVLRETEAFF.

This clone was seen once. The genes are TRBV9 and TRBJ2-3; D gene ambiguous. Trimming cost V 0 bases and J 3 bases, with 8 bases left between them. The CDR3 has 14 amino acids. Germline V gene sequence: CDR1 SGDLS, CDR2 YYNGEE. The CDR3 region has the DNA TGTGCCAGCAGCGTAGTACTGAGAACAGATACGCAGTATTTT. Protein product: CASSVVLRTDTQYF.

The J gene is TRBJ2-3, the V gene TRBV14; 13 bases fit TRBD2. V gave up 4 bases and J gave up 3 bases; unmatched junction bases: 7. The germline V gene encodes CDR1 SGHDN and CDR2 FVKESK. The CDR3 consists of 17 residues. CDR3 coding DNA: TGTGCCAGCAGCCTCCGACTAGCGGGAGGCCCTACAGATACGCAGTATTTT. Translation gives CASSLRLAGGPTDTQYF. Full variable domain (outside the CDR3, taken from reference TRBV14 and TRBJ2-3): EAGVTQFPSHSVIEKGQTVTLRCDPISGHDNLYWYRRVMGKEIKFLLHFVKESKQDESGMPNNRFLAERTGGTYSTLKVQPAELEDSGVYFCASSLRLAGGPTDTQYFGPGTRLTVL.

V is TRBV7-9 and J is TRBJ2-2, with 16 bases fitting TRBD2. The CDR3 is 18 residues long. The V segment lost 6 bases and the J segment 3 bases; nucleotides outside the gene matches: 7. CDR1 is SEHNR and CDR2 is FQNEAQ in the germline V gene (reference sequence). CDR3 sequence (DNA): TGTGCCAGCAGTCCGGGACTAGCGGGAGGGCCGGACACCGGGGAGCTGTTTTTT. Its translation is CASSPGLAGGPDTGELFF.

This clone was seen a single time. The chain employs TRBV18 and TRBJ2-3; 8 bases align to TRBD1. The CDR3 loop spans 13 amino acids. Germline-derived CDR1 and CDR2 are KGHSH and LQKENI. Germline trimming cut 5 bases from V and 5 bases from J; bases unmatched to any gene: 3. The CDR3 sequence: CASSTTGVDTQYF. CDR3 DNA: TGTGCCAGCTCAACGACAGGGGTAGATACGCAGTATTTT.

V usage is TRBV28 and J usage is TRBJ1-1; no clear D. This CDR3 has 17 residues. V shed 4 bases and J shed 1 base, with 19 bases lying between them. Germline CDR1 MDHEN, CDR2 SYDVKM. CDR3 nucleotide sequence: TGTGCCAGCAGTTCCTTTTCCCGCCCCGGGTGGAACACTGAAGCTTTCTTT. Amino acids: CASSSFSRPGWNTEAFF.

The chain recombines TRBV6-1 with TRBJ2-6; D unresolved. The V gene lost 1 base and the J gene lost 2 bases, with 6 bases spanning the gap. The CDR3 has 15 residues. Germline V gene sequence: CDR1 MNHNS, CDR2 SASEGT. CDR3: CASSEVTAGANVLTF. DNA of the CDR3: TGTGCCAGCAGTGAAGTCACAGCTGGGGCCAACGTCCTGACTTTC.

The chain joins TRBV4-1 to TRBJ1-5; no definite D call. The V gene lost 1 base and the J gene lost 0 bases, with 4 bases spanning the gap. The CDR3 is made up of 14 amino acids. Germline CDR1 is MGHRA and CDR2 is YSYEKL. The CDR3 is CASSQAGSNQPQHF. As DNA, the CDR3 is TGCGCCAGCAGCCAAGCGGGTAGCAATCAGCCCCAGCATTTT.

As DNA, the CDR3 is TGTGCCAGCAGACTAGCGGGAGGGAACACCGGGGAGCTGTTTTTT. Translated: CASRLAGGNTGELFF. The V and J genes are TRBV28 and TRBJ2-2; 12 positions agree with TRBD2. The V gene end was trimmed by 6 bases and the J gene end by 1 base; junction bases not matched to a gene: 0. Germline CDR1 and CDR2: MDHEN and SYDVKM. The CDR3 extends over 15 amino acids. The full variable domain, in which reference TRBV28 and TRBJ2-2 provide the parts outside the CDR3, is DVKVTQSSRYLVKRTGEKVFLECVQDMDHENMFWYRQDPGLGLRLIYFSYDVKMKEKGDIPEGYSVSREKKERFSLILESASTNQTSMYLCASRLAGGNTGELFFGEGSRLTVL.

CDR3 nucleotides: TGCGCCAGCAGCGTGTCACCAGTGAACACTGAAGCTTTCTTT. Its translation is CASSVSPVNTEAFF. This chain connects TRBV5-1 to TRBJ1-1; no reliable D call. The germline V gene encodes CDR1 SGHRS and CDR2 YFSETQ. With 4 bases removed from V and 0 bases from J, the gap between germline ends came to 10 bases. This CDR3 contains 14 residues.

The chain joins TRBV11-3 to TRBJ2-7; D is unresolved. The CDR3 loop spans 14 amino acids. V was pared by 1 base and J by 4 bases, with 11 bases between. Germline V gives CDR1 SGHNT, CDR2 YENEEA. This CDR3 is CASSLVTPGYEQYF. For the CDR3, the DNA is TGTGCCAGCAGCTTAGTAACGCCCGGTTACGAGCAGTACTTC.

V gene TRBV19 combines with J gene TRBJ1-2; D is uncertain. Trimming took 3 bases from V and 6 from J, leaving 14 bases between them. CDR3 length equals 14 residues. Germline CDR1 is LNHDA and CDR2 is SQIVND (reference sequence). The CDR3 sequence is CASSMQDDADGYTF. In nucleotides, the CDR3 is TGTGCCAGTAGTATGCAGGATGACGCCGATGGCTACACCTTC.

The V gene is TRBV9, the J gene TRBJ1-2; 8 bases are shared with TRBD1. The CDR3 spans 13 residues. The germline V gene encodes CDR1 SGDLS and CDR2 YYNGEE. The V segment lost 3 bases and the J segment 6 bases; nucleotides outside the gene matches: 4. This chain's CDR3 is CASSETGEDGYTF. The DNA of the CDR3 is TGTGCCAGCAGCGAGACAGGGGAGGATGGCTACACCTTC.

This clone was detected once. CDR3 sequence (DNA): TGTGCCAGCAGCCAAGAGGTTAGCTCTGGGGCCAACGTCCTGACTTTC. Translating gives CASSQEVSSGANVLTF. V gene TRBV14 combines with J gene TRBJ2-6; D gene ambiguous. The CDR3 consists of 16 residues. Germline V gene lookup returns CDR1 SGHDN and CDR2 FVKESK. V gave up 0 bases and J gave up 0 bases, with 6 bases separating them.

This chain uses TRBV4-1 with TRBJ1-5; possible D gene TRBD1, 5 bases. This CDR3 contains 16 residues. Germline V CDR1 and CDR2: MGHRA, YSYEKL. Trimming left V 3 bases short and J 0 bases short, with 12 bases between. This CDR3 reads CASSQGTPLSNQPQHF. CDR3 DNA: TGCGCCAGCAGCCAGGGGACTCCCCTTAGCAATCAGCCCCAGCATTTT.

The J gene is TRBJ1-2, the V gene TRBV20-1; the D is unclear. CDR1 and CDR2 from the germline V gene are DFQATT and SNEGSKA (reference sequence). V lost 6 bases and J 5 bases, leaving 7 bases between the germline ends. The CDR3 contains 10 residues. The CDR3 nucleotides read TGCAGTGCCGAGAATTATGGCTACACCTTC. Amino acid sequence: CSAENYGYTF.

The V call is TRBV27, the J call TRBJ1-5, with D maybe TRBD1 (5 bases). V gave up 8 bases and J gave up 5 bases, with 13 bases separating them. The CDR3 spans 13 residues. Looked up from germline, CDR1 is MNHEY and CDR2 is SMNVEV (reference sequence). The CDR3 bases are TGTGCCAGCTCACCGTCGGGGGATCAGCCCCAGCATTTT. Its translation: CASSPSGDQPQHF.

The rearrangement joins TRBV9 to TRBJ2-1, with TRBD2 matching over 7 bases. There are 15 residues in the CDR3. Germline V gene lookup returns CDR1 SGDLS and CDR2 YYNGEE. The trim removed 0 bases at V and 3 bases at J, leaving 3 bases unmatched. For the CDR3, the DNA is TGTGCCAGCAGCGTAGCGACTAGCCACTACAATGAGCAGTTCTTC. It specifies CASSVATSHYNEQFF.

The chain employs TRBV7-9 and TRBJ2-7, with 8 bases aligning to TRBD1. Germline V gene lookup returns CDR1 SEHNR and CDR2 FQNEAQ (reference sequence). CDR3 length equals 14 residues. J gave up 6 bases and V 7 bases, and 11 bases lay outside the gene matches. The CDR3 loop is CASTKTDRAGEQYF. CDR3 DNA sequence: TGTGCCAGCACCAAGACGGACAGGGCGGGCGAGCAGTACTTC.

DNA for the CDR3: TGTGCCAGCAGCTTGGGCGGAGTCTATGGCTACACCTTC. This encodes CASSLGGVYGYTF. V usage is TRBV5-6 and J usage is TRBJ1-2, with D uncertain. V was pared by 0 bases and J by 4 bases, with 7 bases between. CDR3 length: 13 residues. The germline gives CDR1 SGHDT, CDR2 YYEEEE.

The chain uses TRBV11-2 and TRBJ2-1; possible D gene TRBD2, 5 bases. The length of the CDR3 is 16 residues. Trimming stripped 5 bases from V and 0 bases from J, with 14 bases between. CDR1 is SGHAT and CDR2 is FQNNGV in the germline V gene. CDR3 sequence reads: CASSVPPSPSYNEQFF. The CDR3, as DNA: TGTGCCAGCAGCGTCCCCCCTAGCCCCTCCTACAATGAGCAGTTCTTC.

This clone has only one observation. This chain links TRBV7-9 with TRBJ2-7; D gene uncertain. The germline V and J ends were trimmed by 3 bases and 2 bases, with 8 bases remaining between them. This CDR3 contains 13 residues. Germline V lookup: CDR1 SEHNR, CDR2 FQNEAQ (reference sequence). The CDR3 protein is CASSFQAPYEQYF. In nucleotides, the CDR3 is TGTGCCAGCAGCTTTCAGGCCCCCTACGAGCAGTACTTC.

The V call is TRBV7-8, the J call TRBJ2-7; 7 bases agree with TRBD1. Germline CDR1 reads SGHVS; CDR2 reads FQNEAQ. The CDR3 consists of 14 residues. The junction had 10 bases not matched to a gene; V was cut back by 9 bases and J by 2 bases. CDR3 residues: CARKGGQGAYEQYF. The DNA of the CDR3 is TGTGCCAGGAAAGGTGGGCAGGGGGCCTACGAGCAGTACTTC.

This sequence joins TRBV19 and TRBJ2-5, with no clear D. Looked up from germline, CDR1 is LNHDA and CDR2 is SQIVND (reference sequence). V lost 3 bases and J 2 bases, leaving 13 bases between the germline ends. This CDR3 comprises 15 residues. The chain's CDR3 is CASSILPGGQETQYF. The CDR3 DNA reads as TGTGCCAGTAGTATTTTACCGGGTGGGCAAGAGACCCAGTACTTC.